This T cell receptor beta chain was retrieved from a study of OX40 agonist ivuxolimab in advanced cancers. Study-level background: Ivuxolimab was a fully human IgG2 agonistic monoclonal antibody targeting the costimulatory receptor OX40 (CD134). The paper describes the monotherapy dose-escalation part (N of about 52 patients) of the phase I trial of ivuxolimab. Among the roughly 50 dose-escalation patients, about 20 had hepatocellular carcinoma, roughly 15 melanoma, 9 renal cell carcinoma and 9 head and neck cancer. In the dose-escalation cohort, more than 80% of patients were male, and the mean age was around 65 years with a range of about 20 to 90. Prior anti-PD-1, anti-PD-L1 or anti-CTLA-4 therapy was permitted, and 30% to 50% of dose-escalation patients had received checkpoint inhibitors. The point of sequencing TCRbeta in the periphery was to test whether ivuxolimab changed TCR sequence diversity and drove clonal T-cell expansion. Intravenous ivuxolimab was administered to patients every 2 weeks at six dose levels: 0.01, 0.1, 0.3, 1.5, 3 and 10 mg/kg. Partial responses occurred in three dose-escalation patients: two with cutaneous melanoma and one with hepatocellular carcinoma.

Concerning this clone: What antigen it recognizes has not been identified. The input lacks base qualities; no much larger clone sits a single base away.

The germline V gene specifies SGDLS as CDR1 and YYNGEE as CDR2. Trimming removed 4 bases from V and 0 bases from J, leaving 8 bases between the germline ends. From the cysteine up to the phenylalanine, the CDR3 has a length of 14 residues. CDR3 DNA is the only sequence kept; it has 42 bases, read in frame from the first base. Beyond this particular receptor, the publication reports: Low levels of normalized T-cell clonal expansion were also seen in some nonresponding patients. Antigen specificity was not determined for the clonally expanded peripheral T cells. After ivuxolimab, CD8+ T cells had more expanded clones than CD4+ T cells on average. At doses of 0.1 to 3.0 mg/kg, clonal expansion of both CD4+ and CD8+ blood T cells was observed from baseline to week 6. In partial responders in the 0.1-3.0 mg/kg groups, normalized peripheral clonal expansion was found to be among the lowest, especially among CD8+ T cells.

The trial excluded patients who had a history of autoimmune disease or were on systemic immunosuppression. Peripheral blood for TCR sequencing was drawn from every dose cohort at baseline, at cycle 4 day 1 and at cycle 7 day 1. The samples were drawn from a first-in-human, open-label, multicenter phase I dose-escalation trial of ivuxolimab. Adults with locally advanced or metastatic melanoma, renal cell, hepatocellular, or head and neck squamous cell carcinoma were enrolled in the trial. CD4+ and CD8+ T cells were sorted separately from peripheral blood before TCR sequencing. Genomic DNA was isolated from the sorted cells so that the TCRbeta CDR3 region could be sequenced. The immunoSEQ Assay was used for sequencing of TCRbeta CDR3 regions. As stored in TCRdb, this immuneACCESS dataset retains in-frame rearrangements with V and J assigned. A fraction of the clones does not appear; measured against another copy, unresolved V genes explain less than half of the discrepancy, and the remainder lacks a known reason. The sample has approximately 49,000 clones on record, around 85% of them singletons. The ten biggest clones cover 20% of the sample.

The sample in question was CD4+ or CD8+ T cells sorted from blood, obtained in a trial of the OX40 agonist ivuxolimab. The rearrangement joined TRBV9 to TRBJ1-3; there is no confident call for the D gene. The receptor's source is an adult with an advanced solid tumor such as melanoma, head and neck, liver or kidney cancer. The nucleotides are TGTGCCAGCAGCTCATTCAGCTCTGGAAACACCATATATTTT. Translated, it reads CASSSFSSGNTIYF.